One and the same sample provided the 17 T cell receptor beta chains below, sequenced in a study of Ad26.COV2.S vaccination and SARS-CoV-2 variants. Treatment in this sample: 15 to 20 received Ad26.COV2.S at low or high dose, single or two shots; 5 received placebo; per-sample allocation not given. At day 63 after the first vaccine or placebo injection, samples were drawn. This table comes from immunoSEQ multiplex PCR, and its TCRdb copy is limited to in-frame clones, with some not included. The sample has about 440,000 clones, roughly 91% seen once. The sequencing used peripheral blood, collected in a trial of Ad26.COV2.S vaccine versus placebo. The receptors derive from a person aged 18 to 59 who received the Ad26.COV2.S COVID-19 vaccine or a placebo.

This chain uses TRBV6-1 with TRBJ2-5; TRBD1 is a possible D gene (6 bases). V was clipped by 2 bases and J by 4 bases, with 11 bases between them. The CDR3 has 14 amino acids. Germline CDR1 MNHNS, CDR2 SASEGT. CDR3 residues: CASSEQGMGETQYF. In DNA, the CDR3 is TGTGCCAGCAGTGAACAGGGGATGGGAGAGACCCAGTACTTC.

This rearrangement joins TRBV29-1 to TRBJ2-2; D possibly corresponds to TRBD2 (5 bases). The length of the CDR3 is 13 residues. Trimming took 7 bases from V and 6 from J, leaving 15 bases between them. CDR1 and CDR2 (germline): SQVTM, ANQGSEA. CDR3 nucleotide sequence: TGCAGCGCTGAGGGTCTAGGCTCCGGGGAGCTGTTTTTT. This translates into CSAEGLGSGELFF.

V and J are TRBV5-4 and TRBJ2-1, with 14 bases aligning to TRBD2. The CDR3 is made up of 15 amino acids. From germline, CDR1 is SGHNT and CDR2 YYREEE (reference sequence). The V and J ends lost 4 bases and 7 bases, in that order; junction bases with no gene match: 4. Written as DNA, the CDR3 is TGTGCCAGCAGCGGTGGACTAGCGGGAGGAAATGAGCAGTTCTTC. Residues: CASSGGLAGGNEQFF. Combining the CDR3 with reference TRBV5-4 and TRBJ2-1 gives the whole variable domain ETGVTQSPTHLIKTRGQQVTLRCSSQSGHNTVSWYQQALGQGPQFIFQYYREEENGRGNFPPRFSGLQFPNYSSELNVNALELDDSALYLCASSGGLAGGNEQFFGPGTRLTVL.

The genes are TRBV15 and TRBJ2-2, with TRBD2 matching over 11 bases. The V segment lost 5 bases and the J segment 5 bases; nucleotides outside the gene matches: 7. CDR3 length: 16 residues. Germline values: CDR1 LNHNV, CDR2 YYDKDF (reference sequence). CDR3 nucleotides: TGTGCCACCAGCTTTACTAGCGGGAGTGCTACCGGGGAGCTGTTTTTT. This encodes CATSFTSGSATGELFF.

V usage is TRBV5-1 and J usage is TRBJ1-3, with TRBD1 as a possible D gene (5 bases). This CDR3 contains 13 residues. Germline CDR1 is SGHRS and CDR2 is YFSETQ. The V end was cut by 6 bases, the J end by 4 bases, with 11 bases between. The CDR3, as DNA: TGCGCCAGCACCGGGACTCCAGGAAACACCATATATTTT. Translated: CASTGTPGNTIYF.

The chain recombines TRBV7-3 with TRBJ2-5; the match to TRBD2 covers 14 bases. The CDR3 is made up of 15 amino acids. J lost 4 bases, V lost 2 bases, and 0 bases had no gene match. CDR1 SGHTA and CDR2 FQGTGA come from the germline V gene. The CDR3 DNA sequence: TGTGCCAGCAGCTTAGGACTAGCGGGAGGAGAGACCCAGTACTTC. Translated, it gives CASSLGLAGGETQYF.

The rearrangement joins TRBV6-5 to TRBJ1-1, with unresolved D. From germline, CDR1 is MNHEY and CDR2 SVGAGI. The CDR3 consists of 15 residues. Trimming shortened V by 6 bases and J by 1 base, and 15 bases separated the two germline ends. The CDR3 nucleotides read TGTGCCAGCAGGATGCAAGAACCCACGAACACTGAAGCTTTCTTT. This gives the protein CASRMQEPTNTEAFF.

The chain joins TRBV27 to TRBJ2-1; TRBD1 aligns across 8 bases. Germline-derived CDR1 and CDR2 are MNHEY and SMNVEV (reference sequence). CDR3 length: 13 residues. After removal of 7 bases from V and 16 bases from J, the junction contained 15 bases not matched to a gene. CDR3 sequence reads: CASKPSGWTGFFF. The CDR3, as DNA: TGTGCCAGCAAACCCTCCGGGTGGACAGGGTTCTTCTTC.

The chain links TRBV4-1 to TRBJ2-7; perhaps TRBD2 as D (6 bases). V was shortened by 0 bases and J by 4 bases, with 16 bases between the two germline ends. CDR1 is MGHRA and CDR2 is YSYEKL in the germline V gene. CDR3 length: 16 residues. CDR3 sequence reads: CASSQDIRESIYEQYF. The CDR3 nucleotides read TGCGCCAGCAGCCAAGATATCCGGGAGTCGATTTACGAGCAGTACTTC.

The count of this clone is one. The CDR3 here is CASSLHTGTSGRAVYNEQFF. The DNA for the CDR3 is TGTGCCAGCAGTTTACATACCGGGACTAGCGGGAGGGCCGTGTACAATGAGCAGTTCTTC. This sequence joins TRBV28 and TRBJ2-1, with 16 positions matching TRBD2. With V trimmed by 2 bases and J by 4 bases, 11 bases remained unmatched. Germline assignment: CDR1 MDHEN and CDR2 SYDVKM. The CDR3 length is 20 residues. Full variable domain (missing parts from reference TRBV28 and TRBJ2-1): DVKVTQSSRYLVKRTGEKVFLECVQDMDHENMFWYRQDPGLGLRLIYFSYDVKMKEKGDIPEGYSVSREKKERFSLILESASTNQTSMYLCASSLHTGTSGRAVYNEQFFGPGTRLTVL.

The chain couples TRBV6-1 to TRBJ1-5; D remains unclear. This CDR3 spans 16 amino acids. In germline, CDR1 is MNHNS, CDR2 SASEGT. Trimming cost V 3 bases and J 0 bases, with 12 bases left between them. The CDR3 sequence: CASSDPQEISNQPQHF. The CDR3 coding sequence is TGTGCCAGCAGTGATCCCCAGGAAATTAGCAATCAGCCCCAGCATTTT.

The chain joins TRBV7-9 to TRBJ2-7; 10 bases match TRBD1. Germline assignment: CDR1 SEHNR and CDR2 FQNEAQ (reference sequence). With V trimmed by 5 bases and J by 7 bases, 8 bases remained unmatched. The CDR3 has 14 amino acids. This chain's CDR3 is CASSPRTGGREQYF. The DNA for the CDR3 is TGTGCCAGCAGCCCTCGGACAGGGGGGAGAGAGCAGTACTTC.

The chain uses TRBV29-1 and TRBJ2-5, with 8 nucleotides matching TRBD1. Trimming took 7 bases from V and 5 from J; bases not matched to a gene: 6. This CDR3 region has 12 residues. Germline V gives CDR1 SQVTM, CDR2 ANQGSEA. The CDR3 DNA sequence: TGCAGCGGAGTACAGGGGGTGGAGACCCAGTACTTC. This sequence encodes CSGVQGVETQYF.

The chain carries TRBV5-4 and TRBJ2-5, with TRBD2 matching over 11 bases. The germline V gene encodes CDR1 SGHNT and CDR2 YYREEE (reference sequence). J lost 5 bases, V lost 2 bases, and 8 bases had no gene match. CDR3 length: 16 amino acids. The CDR3 loop reads CASSFPTSGSMETQYF. CDR3 in DNA: TGTGCCAGCAGCTTTCCAACTAGCGGGAGTATGGAGACCCAGTACTTC.

CDR3 amino acids: CASSRITVSYEQYF. Here the CDR3 DNA reads TGTGCCAGCAGCCGAATAACGGTTTCCTACGAGCAGTACTTC. The chain recombines TRBV11-3 with TRBJ2-7; D ambiguous. The CDR3 has 14 amino acids. Germline V CDR1 and CDR2: SGHNT, YENEEA. Between the trimmed V and J ends, which lost 5 bases and 1 base, there was a span of 12 bases.

The chain is built from TRBV7-9 and TRBJ2-6; TRBD2 matches 8 bases. CDR3 length: 16 amino acids. With 5 bases clipped from V and 4 bases from J, the junction kept 7 bases outside the gene matches. Germline CDR1 SEHNR, CDR2 FQNEAQ (reference sequence). CDR3 nucleotide sequence: TGTGCCAGCAGCAAGAGCGGGGGCTCCGGGGCCAACGTCCTGACTTTC. Protein: CASSKSGGSGANVLTF. The full variable domain, rest sourced from reference TRBV7-9 and TRBJ2-6, is DTGVSQNPRHKITKRGQNVTFRCDPISEHNRLYWYRQTLGQGPEFLTYFQNEAQLEKSRLLSDRFSAERPKGSFSTLEIQRTEQGDSAMYLCASSKSGGSGANVLTFGAGSRLTVL.

The gene calls are TRBV5-5 and TRBJ1-1; D is perhaps TRBD1 (5 bases). This CDR3 contains 15 residues. From germline, CDR1 is SGHKS and CDR2 YYEKEE (reference sequence). V lost 4 bases and J 5 bases, leaving 18 bases between the germline ends. CDR3 in amino acids: CASSPQAAAGTEAFF. The CDR3 DNA sequence: TGTGCCAGCAGCCCCCAAGCGGCGGCAGGGACTGAAGCTTTCTTT.